These 15 T cell receptor beta chains share one sample of origin, sequenced in a study of blood T cell repertoires in COVID-19. Measured with immunoSEQ multiplex PCR; TCRdb has only the in-frame clones, and not every one. The sample yields under 60,000 clones, 70% to 85% seen once. Source material: peripheral blood. All receptors come from a man in his fifties or sixties with acute or convalescent COVID-19.

V usage is TRBV19 and J usage is TRBJ1-2; 8 bases are a match to TRBD1. The CDR3 spans 15 residues. Per germline, CDR1 LNHDA and CDR2 SQIVND (reference sequence). V shed 6 bases and J 0 bases; nucleotides not matched to a gene: 6. CDR3 nucleotides: TGTGCCAGTAGCGATGACAGGGGAGCTAACTATGGCTACACCTTC. This gives the protein CASSDDRGANYGYTF. Based on the CDR3 plus reference TRBV19 and TRBJ1-2, the full variable domain is DGGITQSPKYLFRKEGQNVTLSCEQNLNHDAMYWYRQDPGQGLRLIYYSQIVNDFQKGDIAEGYSVSREKKESFPLTVTSAQKNPTAFYLCASSDDRGANYGYTFGSGTRLTVV.

This clone was detected once. V is TRBV29-1 and J is TRBJ1-1; perhaps TRBD1 as D (6 bases). V lost 4 bases and J lost 5, with 14 bases in between. The germline V gene encodes CDR1 SQVTM and CDR2 ANQGSEA. CDR3 length: 13 residues. In DNA form, the CDR3 reads TGCAGCGTTGTTTTGAGGGGGGGGACTGAAGCTTTCTTT. This encodes CSVVLRGGTEAFF.

The chain combines TRBV4-2 with TRBJ1-6; D is perhaps TRBD1 (6 bases). V was trimmed by 0 bases and J by 6 bases, leaving 9 bases between them. There are 15 residues in the CDR3. Looked up from germline, CDR1 is LGHNA and CDR2 is YNFKEQ. The CDR3 bases are TGTGCCAGCAGCCAAGAAGGGGGTAGTAATTCACCCCTCCACTTT. Its translation: CASSQEGGSNSPLHF.

The chain combines TRBV9 with TRBJ2-7; no clear D. V was trimmed by 0 bases and J by 3 bases, leaving 7 bases between them. The germline gives CDR1 SGDLS, CDR2 YYNGEE. The CDR3 has 13 amino acids. CDR3 residues: CASSVGGNYEQYF. The CDR3 nucleotides read TGTGCCAGCAGCGTAGGAGGAAACTACGAGCAGTACTTC.

The chain recombines TRBV6-5 with TRBJ1-4; D call uncertain. Trimming stripped 2 bases from V and 0 bases from J, with 4 bases between. This CDR3 contains 14 residues. Germline V gene sequence: CDR1 MNHEY, CDR2 SVGAGI. CDR3 nucleotides: TGTGCCAGCAGTTACGCGGCAACTAATGAAAAACTGTTTTTT. Translated, it gives CASSYAATNEKLFF.

This chain links TRBV5-1 with TRBJ1-1, with 7 bases matching TRBD1. J was trimmed by 5 bases and V by 0 bases; bases with no gene match: 1. Germline V gene lookup returns CDR1 SGHRS and CDR2 YFSETQ. The CDR3 runs to 13 residues. The DNA of the CDR3 is TGCGCCAGCAGCTTGGTACAGGGGACTGAAGCTTTCTTT. Translated: CASSLVQGTEAFF. Together with reference TRBV5-1 and TRBJ1-1, the CDR3 gives the full variable domain: KAGVTQTPRYLIKTRGQQVTLSCSPISGHRSVSWYQQTPGQGLQFLFEYFSETQRNKGNFPGRFSGRQFSNSRSEMNVSTLELGDSALYLCASSLVQGTEAFFGQGTRLTVV.

This clone was seen a few times. The chain recombines TRBV12-3 or TRBV12-4 with TRBJ2-7; D is unresolved. The CDR3 spans 13 residues. The V end lost 6 bases, the J end lost 3 bases, and 12 bases lay between the germline ends. DNA of the CDR3: TGTGCCAGCAGCAAGACAACACTCTACGAGCAGTACTTC. It is translated as CASSKTTLYEQYF.

The V and J genes are TRBV9 and TRBJ2-7, with a weak D call TRBD1 (5 bases). V lost 7 bases to trimming and J lost 0 bases, with 11 bases between them. The CDR3 sequence is 13 residues long. Per germline, CDR1 SGDLS and CDR2 YYNGEE. The chain's CDR3 is CASSQGHSYEQYF. Here the CDR3 DNA reads TGTGCCAGCTCCCAAGGACACTCCTACGAGCAGTACTTC.

This clone was recorded a few times. The V call is TRBV9, the J call TRBJ1-5; no reliable D call. V gave up 0 bases and J gave up 4 bases, with 11 bases separating them. This CDR3 is 15 amino acids long. CDR1 and CDR2 (germline): SGDLS, YYNGEE. The CDR3: CASSVGGGANQPQHF. As DNA, the CDR3 is TGTGCCAGCAGCGTAGGCGGTGGTGCGAATCAGCCCCAGCATTTT.

This rearrangement joins TRBV4-1 to TRBJ1-2; 9 bases map to TRBD1. The V gene's germline CDR1 is MGHRA and CDR2 YSYEKL. V shed 0 bases, J shed 1 base, and the junction held 0 bases outside the gene matches. This CDR3 spans 15 amino acids. CDR3 residues: CASSQEDRGNYGYTF. CDR3 in DNA: TGCGCCAGCAGCCAAGAGGACAGGGGTAACTATGGCTACACCTTC.

The chain recombines TRBV3-1 (or the pseudogene TRBV3-2) with TRBJ1-2; D gene unclear. The CDR3 has 15 residues. The ends were cut back, 6 bases at V and 0 bases at J, with 14 bases in the middle. Germline V lookup: CDR1 LGHDT, CDR2 YNNKEL (reference sequence). The CDR3 DNA reads TGTGCCAGCAGTGATCACAGTCGGACTAACTATGGCTACACCTTC. It translates to CASSDHSRTNYGYTF.

This clone has a handful of counts. The chain employs TRBV5-4 and TRBJ1-6; the D is unclear. Germline V lookup: CDR1 SGHNT, CDR2 YYREEE (reference sequence). Trimming left V 0 bases short and J 6 bases short, with 7 bases between. CDR3 length: 14 residues. The CDR3 is CASSLEHPNSPLHF. In nucleotides, the CDR3 is TGTGCCAGCAGCTTGGAACACCCTAATTCACCCCTCCACTTT.

This sequence joins TRBV4-1 and TRBJ2-1; 8 bases fit TRBD2. The CDR3 contains 15 residues. Germline trimming cut 1 base from V and 7 bases from J; bases unmatched to any gene: 6. Germline CDR1 MGHRA, CDR2 YSYEKL. CDR3 residues: CASSQVGGARNEQFF. CDR3 coding DNA: TGCGCCAGCAGCCAAGTCGGGGGGGCCAGAAATGAGCAGTTCTTC.

J is TRBJ2-5 and V is TRBV18, with 7 nucleotides matching TRBD1. This CDR3 is 14 amino acids long. Germline V gene lookup returns CDR1 KGHSH and CDR2 LQKENI. After removal of 0 bases from V and 2 bases from J, the junction contained 0 bases not matched to a gene. This CDR3 is CASSPPGQQETQYF. CDR3 in DNA: TGTGCCAGCTCACCACCGGGACAGCAAGAGACCCAGTACTTC.

Concerning this clone: The sample holds other DNA sequences that translate to the same CDR3. The chain combines TRBV27 with TRBJ2-7, with 12 bases lining up with TRBD2. Germline V lookup: CDR1 MNHEY, CDR2 SMNVEV (reference sequence). The CDR3 has 15 residues. V was pared by 6 bases and J by 2 bases, with 5 bases of the junction left unmatched. CDR3 region: CASSPTSGGTYEQYF. As DNA, the CDR3 is TGTGCCAGCAGCCCAACTAGCGGGGGGACCTACGAGCAGTACTTC.